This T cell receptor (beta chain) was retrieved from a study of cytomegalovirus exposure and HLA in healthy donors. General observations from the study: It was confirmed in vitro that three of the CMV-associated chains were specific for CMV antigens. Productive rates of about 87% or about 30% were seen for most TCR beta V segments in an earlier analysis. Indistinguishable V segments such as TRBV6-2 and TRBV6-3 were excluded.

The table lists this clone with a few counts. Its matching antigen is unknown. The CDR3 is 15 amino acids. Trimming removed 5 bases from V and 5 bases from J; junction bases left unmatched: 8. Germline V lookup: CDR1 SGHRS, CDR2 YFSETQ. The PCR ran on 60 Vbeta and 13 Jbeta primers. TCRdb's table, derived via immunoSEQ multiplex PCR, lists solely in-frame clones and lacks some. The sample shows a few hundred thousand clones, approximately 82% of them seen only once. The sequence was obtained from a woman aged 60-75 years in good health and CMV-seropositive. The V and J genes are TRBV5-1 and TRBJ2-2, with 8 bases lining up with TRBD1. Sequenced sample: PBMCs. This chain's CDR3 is CASRVTGEKTGELFF. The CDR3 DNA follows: TGCGCCAGCAGAGTGACAGGGGAGAAGACCGGGGAGCTGTTTTTT.